A selection of T cell receptor beta chains follows, all from one sample in a study of T-cell memory formation after mild COVID-19. TCRdb passed the 5' RACE reads through MiXCR, listing each CDR3 protein once. In the table there are around 400,000 distinct CDR3 sequences, roughly 26% of which are singletons. The specimen was PBMCs or a T cell subset sorted from them (not recorded which). The receptors originated from an adult woman who had mild COVID-19 (a few samples of this study predate the infection). Cell type and time point are not known. The CDR3 runs from the conserved cysteine through the conserved F or W. A D gene is named only where the DNA matches it firmly. Clone size is shown for a subset of rows, as once, few, many or a class of expanded clone.

v_call	d_call	clone_size	j_call	cdr3_nt	cdr3_aa
TRBV19	TRBD1	once	TRBJ1-3	TGTGCCAGTAGTATTGACAGGGGGCTCGGAAACACCATATATTTT	CASSIDRGLGNTIYF
TRBV6-4	-	-	TRBJ2-2	TGTGCCAGCAGTAGTCATAGCGGTTCGAACACCGGGGAGCTGTTTTTT	CASSSHSGSNTGELFF
TRBV7-6	-	many	TRBJ2-6	TGTGCCAGCAGCCTAGTCGACAGCCTGCTCTCTGGGGCCAACGTCCTGACTTTC	CASSLVDSLLSGANVLTF
TRBV29-1	TRBD1	-	TRBJ1-2	TGCAGCGTTGGGACAGGGGGCGATCTGGATGGCTACACCTTC	CSVGTGGDLDGYTF
TRBV5-1	-	many	TRBJ1-5	TGCGCCAGCAGCTTGGACGGCAGTGAGGGTCAGCCCCAGCATTTT	CASSLDGSEGQPQHF
TRBV7-2	-	-	TRBJ2-1	TGTGCCAGCAGCCCGCCGGGCCCTACTACGTACAATGAGCAGTTCTTC	CASSPPGPTTYNEQFF
TRBV5-1	-	-	TRBJ1-1	TGCGCCAGCGGGATGGGGTCTGAGAACACTGAAGCTTTCTTT	CASGMGSENTEAFF
TRBV5-4	-	-	TRBJ2-7	TGTGCCAGCAGCTTGGTACCGACAGCGAGGGGCTACGAGCAGTACTTC	CASSLVPTARGYEQYF
TRBV12-3/TRBV12-4	-	-	TRBJ2-5	TGTGCCAGCAGTTTAGCGCAGGTACAGAAAGAGACCCAGTACTTC	CASSLAQVQKETQYF
TRBV18	TRBD1	few	TRBJ2-1	TGTGCCAGCTCACCATGGCAGGGGGTGACGCACAATGAGCAGTTCTTC	CASSPWQGVTHNEQFF
TRBV4-3	-	few	TRBJ1-2	TGCGCCAGCAGCCAAGATCTTCAGGGGAACTATGGCTACACCTTC	CASSQDLQGNYGYTF
TRBV3-1	-	-	TRBJ2-3	TGTGCCAGCAGCTCGGACGGTAGCAGCACAGATACGCAGTATTTT	CASSSDGSSTDTQYF
TRBV12-3/TRBV12-4	TRBD2	-	TRBJ2-1	TGTGCCAGCAGCCCCCTTAGCGGGAGCGAAACCTACAATGAGCAGTTCTTC	CASSPLSGSETYNEQFF
TRBV30	TRBD2	few	TRBJ2-1	TGTGCCTGGATTATGGCTAGCGGTGACAATGAGCAGTTCTTC	CAWIMASGDNEQFF
TRBV12-3/TRBV12-4	-	-	TRBJ1-1	TGTGCCAGCAGTGATATGGGGGAAACTGAAGCTTTCTTT	CASSDMGETEAFF
TRBV7-9	TRBD2	-	TRBJ2-5	TGTGCCAGCAGCTTGAATAGCGGGGACCAAGAGACCCAGTACTTC	CASSLNSGDQETQYF
TRBV7-6	TRBD2	few	TRBJ2-7	TGTGCCAGCAGCTCATCAGCGGCAAAGAGCGGGAGGGACTACGAGCAGTACTTC	CASSSSAAKSGRDYEQYF
TRBV20-1	TRBD1	few	TRBJ2-2	TGCAGTACAGGGGTCACCGGGGAGCTGTTTTTT	CSTGVTGELFF
TRBV4-1	-	few	TRBJ2-7	TGCGCCAGCAGCCAAGATCGCTGGGAGCAGTACTTC	CASSQDRWEQYF
TRBV6-5	-	-	TRBJ2-2	TGTGCCAGCACCCAGGGGTCGAACACCGGGGAGCTGTTTTTT	CASTQGSNTGELFF
TRBV6-2/TRBV6-3	TRBD1	few	TRBJ2-1	TGTGCCAGCAGCTCACAGGGGGCGCTGGACAATGAGCAGTTCTTC	CASSSQGALDNEQFF